The clone carrying this TCR delta chain qualifies as medium-sized. This same CDR3 is encoded by further DNA sequences in the sample. V dropped 1 base and J dropped 1; count of bases not matched to a gene: 8. CDR1 and CDR2 from the germline V gene are TSWWSYY and QGS. The CDR3 sequence is 18 residues long. Bulk repertoires came from Vgamma9/Vdelta2+ or Vdelta2-negative gammadelta T cells flow-sorted from PBMC. This sample is drawn from a study of γδ T cells in repeated Plasmodium falciparum infection. Study as a whole: Sampling occurred at baseline, pre-infection for selected infections, and 21 days post-infection.

TCRdb redid the clone calls on the multiplex PCR reads with CATT. The table has 80,000 to 95,000 delta-chain clones, almost 1.5% seen once. The source is a pool of human donors (malaria-infected and uninfected, not separated). Sequenced sample: gamma-delta T cells from blood. The rearrangement joins TRDV1 to TRDJ1; 11 bases align to TRDD3. The CDR3 sequence is CALGEHKYWGISTDKLIF. The CDR3 DNA follows: TGTGCTCTTGGGGAACATAAGTACTGGGGGATAAGCACCGATAAACTCATCTTT.